This T cell receptor (beta chain) was found in a study of cytomegalovirus exposure and HLA in healthy donors. The PCR ran on 60 Vbeta and 13 Jbeta primers. Profiled with immunoSEQ multiplex PCR; TCRdb holds only in-frame clones, not every one. Its table lists 150,000 or so clones. V was pared by 0 bases and J by 1 base, with 3 bases of the junction left unmatched. In germline, CDR1 is SGHVS, CDR2 FNYEAQ. CDR3 length: 16 residues. The sample consisted of PBMCs. The clonotype comes from a man aged 25 to 40 in good health and CMV-seronegative. V is TRBV7-6 and J is TRBJ2-5; 9 bases are shared with TRBD2. The CDR3 sequence: CASSLALAGLQETQYF. The CDR3 bases are TGTGCCAGCAGCTTAGCGCTAGCGGGGCTCCAAGAGACCCAGTACTTC. The variable domain in full, completed from reference TRBV7-6 and TRBJ2-5, reads GAGVSQSPRYKVTKRGQDVALRCDPISGHVSLYWYRQALGQGPEFLTYFNYEAQQDKSGLPNDRFSAERPEGSISTLTIQRTEQRDSAMYRCASSLALAGLQETQYFGPGTRLLVL.